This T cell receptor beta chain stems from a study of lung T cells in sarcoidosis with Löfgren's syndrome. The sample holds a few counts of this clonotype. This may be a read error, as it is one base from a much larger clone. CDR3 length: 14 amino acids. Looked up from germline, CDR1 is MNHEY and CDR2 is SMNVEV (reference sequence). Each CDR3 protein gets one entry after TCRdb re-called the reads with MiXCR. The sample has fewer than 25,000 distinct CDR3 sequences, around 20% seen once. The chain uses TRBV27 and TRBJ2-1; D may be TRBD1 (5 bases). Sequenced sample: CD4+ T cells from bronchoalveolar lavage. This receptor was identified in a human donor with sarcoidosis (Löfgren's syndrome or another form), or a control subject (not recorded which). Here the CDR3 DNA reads TGTGCCAGCATACTTTCTCAGGGTAACAATGAGCGGTTCTTC. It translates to CASILSQGNNERFF.